These 29 T cell receptor beta chains came from one sample sequenced in a study of post-analysis software for immune sequencing data. Findings and limits, study-wide: In patients, TRBV5-6, TRBV5-1 and TRBV20-1 belonged to roughly five TRBV segments found more frequently than in controls.

Their antigens remain unidentified. The authors incorporated unique molecular identifiers into the TCR beta cDNA libraries. TCRdb fed the PCR reads into MiXCR, producing one record per CDR3 protein. This table has some 700,000 distinct CDR3 sequences, 55% to 60% appearing once. Sequenced input: blood. All receptors derive from a girl aged 2 to 9 with multiple sclerosis.

This chain uses TRBV7-2 with TRBJ2-1; no reliable D call. V gave up 5 bases and J gave up 5 bases, with 10 bases separating them. The CDR3 loop spans 13 amino acids. CDR1 and CDR2 (germline): SGHTA, FQGNSA. CDR3 sequence reads: CASSRFEDNEQFF. The CDR3 DNA follows: TGTGCCAGCAGCCGATTCGAGGACAATGAGCAGTTCTTC.

This clonotype was observed a handful of times. The V and J genes are TRBV10-3 and TRBJ1-2; 7 bases align to TRBD1. In germline, CDR1 is ENHRY, CDR2 SYGVKD. Germline trimming cut 4 bases from V and 4 bases from J; bases unmatched to any gene: 6. CDR3 length: 14 residues. DNA for the CDR3: TGTGCCATCAGTGCTCCGGGACAGATCTATGGCTACACCTTC. This gives the protein CAISAPGQIYGYTF.

The V call is TRBV6-2 or TRBV6-3, the J call TRBJ2-4; TRBD2 might be the D (5 bases). Germline CDR1 reads MNHEY; CDR2 reads SVGEGT. There are 12 residues in the CDR3. Trimming left V 5 bases short and J 8 bases short, with 10 bases between. CDR3 in amino acids: CASSPGVDIQYF. CDR3 nucleotide sequence: TGTGCCAGCAGTCCCGGGGTAGACATTCAGTACTTC.

This clonotype showed up just a few times. The rearrangement joins TRBV4-1 to TRBJ2-1, with 14 bases aligning to TRBD2. With 8 bases clipped from V and 8 bases from J, the junction kept 5 bases outside the gene matches. The CDR3 contains 14 residues. Germline loops: CDR1 MGHRA, CDR2 YSYEKL. CDR3 loop: CASRLAGGPYEQFF. In DNA, the CDR3 is TGCGCCAGCCGACTAGCGGGAGGGCCATATGAGCAGTTCTTC.

The chain couples TRBV20-1 to TRBJ2-5; D not resolved. Germline values: CDR1 DFQATT, CDR2 SNEGSKA (reference sequence). The V gene lost 3 bases and the J gene lost 0 bases, with 11 bases spanning the gap. The CDR3 consists of 14 residues. The CDR3 region is CSARDARYQETQYF. In DNA, the CDR3 is TGCAGTGCTAGGGACGCTCGGTACCAAGAGACCCAGTACTTC.

This clonotype showed up just a few times. The V gene is TRBV6-2 or TRBV6-3, the J gene TRBJ1-5; D is perhaps TRBD1 (5 bases). The germline gives CDR1 MNHEY, CDR2 SVGEGT. The CDR3 runs 14 residues. V lost 2 bases to trimming and J lost 5 bases, with 10 bases between them. CDR3 protein: CASSYRQQDQPQHF. CDR3 in DNA: TGTGCCAGCAGTTACCGACAGCAAGATCAGCCCCAGCATTTT.

The chain is built from TRBV3-1 and TRBJ2-4, with D hard to call. CDR3 length equals 13 residues. Germline-derived CDR1 and CDR2 are LGHDT and YNNKEL (reference sequence). The ends were cut back, 0 bases at V and 16 bases at J, with 16 bases in the middle. The CDR3 nucleotides read TGTGCCAGCAGCCAAGATATCGACGCCCGAAACTACTTC. It specifies CASSQDIDARNYF.

The V gene is TRBV5-1, the J gene TRBJ1-4; tentatively, D is TRBD1 (5 bases). V lost 1 base and J lost 10, with 11 bases in between. The CDR3 consists of 13 residues. Germline V gene lookup returns CDR1 SGHRS and CDR2 YFSETQ. The CDR3 DNA follows: TGCGCCAGCAGCTTGAACCGGGGGGGAAAACTGTTTTTT. Encoded protein: CASSLNRGGKLFF.

In this sample, this clonotype turned up a few times. The chain recombines TRBV20-1 with TRBJ2-5, with 7 bases lining up with TRBD1. Trimming at V came to 0 bases and at J to 5 bases, leaving 9 bases not matched to a gene. Germline V gene lookup returns CDR1 DFQATT and CDR2 SNEGSKA (reference sequence). The CDR3 spans 15 residues. For the CDR3, the DNA is TGCAGTGCTAGAGACGGACAGGTCTACGGGGAGACCCAGTACTTC. Translation: CSARDGQVYGETQYF.

This chain joins TRBV4-3 and TRBJ2-1, with 8 positions matching TRBD2. Per germline, CDR1 LGHNA and CDR2 YSLEER. V lost 4 bases and J lost 9; bases outside the gene matches: 14. CDR3 size: 16 residues. CDR3 residues: CASSPASGGALGEQFF. CDR3 nucleotide sequence: TGCGCCAGCAGCCCCGCGTCGGGAGGGGCATTAGGTGAGCAGTTCTTC.

In its sample, this clonotype was seen a few times. The chain links TRBV6-5 to TRBJ2-5; 7 bases line up with TRBD1. The CDR3 has 15 amino acids. The germline V gene has CDR1 MNHEY and CDR2 SVGAGI. The V and J ends lost 0 bases and 1 base, in that order; junction bases with no gene match: 2. Here the CDR3 reads CASSYSPGGQETQYF. In DNA, the CDR3 is TGTGCCAGCAGTTACTCCCCAGGGGGCCAAGAGACCCAGTACTTC.

The chain is built from TRBV5-1 and TRBJ2-4, with D unresolved. The DNA end lines up better with TRBJ2-7; the J call may be wrong. From germline, CDR1 is SGHRS and CDR2 YFSETQ. This CDR3 spans 13 amino acids. The CDR3 reads CASSLDGTHEQYF. The CDR3 DNA is TGCGCCAGCAGCTTGGATGGTACCCACGAGCAGTACTTC.

The chain carries TRBV4-3 and TRBJ2-3; TRBD1 aligns across 7 bases. The ends lost 1 base at V and 5 bases at J; junction bases unmatched: 12. Germline V CDR1 and CDR2: LGHNA, YSLEER. CDR3 length: 17 residues. This CDR3 reads CASSQGPPRDSRDTQYF. CDR3 bases: TGCGCCAGCAGCCAAGGACCGCCCCGGGACAGTAGAGATACGCAGTATTTT.

The V gene is TRBV12-3 or TRBV12-4, the J gene TRBJ2-7; no definite D call. This CDR3 has 14 amino acids. The V end lost 2 bases, the J end lost 0 bases, and 8 bases lay between the germline ends. The CDR3 DNA follows: TGTGCCAGCAGTTTAAGGGCGCCCTCCTACGAGCAGTACTTC. Protein product: CASSLRAPSYEQYF.

The V gene is TRBV12-3 or TRBV12-4, the J gene TRBJ2-2, with 7 bases matching TRBD2. V dropped 4 bases and J dropped 4; count of bases not matched to a gene: 6. This CDR3 contains 15 residues. The DNA for the CDR3 is TGTGCCAGCAGTTCCCGGACTAGTTTCACCGGGGAGCTGTTTTTT. Its protein is CASSSRTSFTGELFF.

The V call is TRBV28, the J call TRBJ1-2; D not resolved. Trimming took 5 bases from V and 7 from J, leaving 17 bases between them. This CDR3 contains 14 residues. CDR1 is MDHEN, CDR2 SYDVKM, per germline. The chain's CDR3 is CASSLPQGFRGYTF. For the CDR3, the DNA is TGTGCCAGCAGTCTACCCCAAGGGTTCCGTGGCTACACCTTC.

The CDR3 spells CASSRDPEQETQYF. For the CDR3, the DNA is TGTGCCAGCAGCCGAGACCCGGAACAAGAGACCCAGTACTTC. V and J are TRBV4-2 and TRBJ2-5, with D uncertain. The V and J ends lost 4 bases and 2 bases respectively, with 11 bases between them. CDR3 length equals 14 residues. The germline gives CDR1 LGHNA, CDR2 YNFKEQ.

The V and J genes are TRBV4-3 and TRBJ2-3; D ambiguous. The V end was cut by 1 base, the J end by 4 bases, with 9 bases between. This CDR3 comprises 14 residues. Germline V gene lookup returns CDR1 LGHNA and CDR2 YSLEER. The CDR3 spells CASSQGQSADTQYF. In DNA, the CDR3 is TGCGCCAGCAGCCAAGGGCAATCAGCAGATACGCAGTATTTT.

V is TRBV29-1 and J is TRBJ1-2, with D unresolved. The CDR3 has 12 amino acids. Trimming took off 4 bases at V and 1 base at J, with 7 bases between the two ends. In germline, CDR1 is SQVTM, CDR2 ANQGSEA. CDR3 loop: CSVANNNYGYTF. In nucleotides, the CDR3 is TGCAGCGTTGCCAACAATAACTATGGCTACACCTTC.

The chain carries TRBV28 and TRBJ2-5, with 10 bases lining up with TRBD2. J was trimmed by 6 bases and V by 0 bases; bases with no gene match: 7. Germline V lookup: CDR1 MDHEN, CDR2 SYDVKM. This CDR3 has 16 residues. The CDR3 bases are TGTGCCAGCAGTTTATGGGTAGCGGGAGGTATAAAGACCCAGTACTTC. Protein: CASSLWVAGGIKTQYF.

This chain uses TRBV13 with TRBJ1-6, with a weak D call TRBD1 (6 bases). Germline lookup yields CDR1 PRHDT and CDR2 FYEKMQ (reference sequence). The CDR3 length is 16 residues. Trimming took 0 bases from V and 8 from J, leaving 14 bases between them. The CDR3 DNA is TGTGCCAGCAGCTTAGGCGCGACAGGCGGATATTCACCCCTCCACTTT. Translating gives CASSLGATGGYSPLHF.

This clonotype has more than one count but fewer than ten. The CDR3 is CASSYSRTSGLDTQYF. The DNA of the CDR3 is TGTGCCAGCAGTTACTCGAGGACTAGCGGCCTCGACACGCAGTATTTT. The chain joins TRBV6-6 to TRBJ2-3; the match to TRBD2 covers 10 bases. This CDR3 comprises 16 residues. V was pared by 0 bases and J by 9 bases, with 9 bases of the junction left unmatched. Germline V CDR1 and CDR2: MNHNY, SVGAGI (reference sequence).

The rearrangement uses TRBV6-6 and TRBJ2-1; the D gene is possibly TRBD1 (5 bases). V was trimmed by 6 bases and J by 4 bases, leaving 13 bases between them. The CDR3 is made up of 14 amino acids. Germline V gene sequence: CDR1 MNHNY, CDR2 SVGAGI (reference sequence). The DNA of the CDR3 is TGTGCCAGCAGCCCGACAGAACTTTACAATGAGCAGTTCTTC. The encoded protein is CASSPTELYNEQFF.

The CDR3 is CASSAGQGKAFF. In nucleotides, the CDR3 is TGCGCCAGCAGCGCTGGACAGGGGAAAGCTTTCTTT. The chain joins TRBV10-2 to TRBJ1-1, with 9 bases identical to TRBD1. The CDR3 has 12 residues. The V segment lost 6 bases and the J segment 9 bases; nucleotides outside the gene matches: 5. Germline V CDR1 and CDR2: WSHSY, SAAADI.

This clonotype was seen only a few times. The chain couples TRBV6-6 to TRBJ2-1; 10 positions match TRBD1. Trimming removed 5 bases from V and 7 bases from J; junction bases left unmatched: 8. The CDR3 has 15 residues. Looked up from germline, CDR1 is MNHNY and CDR2 is SVGAGI (reference sequence). As DNA, the CDR3 is TGTGCCAGCAGTCCTACGACAGGGGGCTTAAATGAGCAGTTCTTC. Translating it yields CASSPTTGGLNEQFF.

The chain combines TRBV20-1 with TRBJ2-1; 8 nucleotides line up with TRBD2. The CDR3 is 16 amino acids. The J segment lost 7 bases and the V segment lost 0 bases, leaving 11 bases of the junction unmatched. CDR1 and CDR2 (germline): DFQATT, SNEGSKA (reference sequence). The CDR3 DNA follows: TGCAGTGCTAGAGATCTAGTAGGGCTAGCGGGTAATGAGCAGTTCTTC. Translating gives CSARDLVGLAGNEQFF.

The chain recombines TRBV12-5 with TRBJ1-1; 10 nucleotides align to TRBD1. The junction had 3 bases not matched to a gene; V was cut back by 6 bases and J by 5 bases. The CDR3 is 13 amino acids. CDR1 is LGHNT, CDR2 FRNRAP, per germline. In nucleotides, the CDR3 is TGTGCTAGTGGCCGGGACAGGGGTACTGAAGCTTTCTTT. Translated: CASGRDRGTEAFF. The full variable domain, in which reference TRBV12-5 and TRBJ1-1 provide the parts outside the CDR3, is DARVTQTPRHKVTEMGQEVTMRCQPILGHNTVFWYRQTMMQGLELLAYFRNRAPLDDSGMPKDRFSAEMPDATLATLKIQPSEPRDSAVYFCASGRDRGTEAFFGQGTRLTVV.

The V gene is TRBV7-9, the J gene TRBJ2-1; D possibly uses TRBD1 or TRBD2 (7 bases each). Trimming removed 5 bases from V and 6 bases from J, with 14 bases in between. This CDR3 has 14 residues. In germline, CDR1 is SEHNR, CDR2 FQNEAQ (reference sequence). The CDR3 loop reads CASSQQGTTNEQFF. The DNA of the CDR3 is TGTGCCAGCAGCCAACAGGGGACTACCAATGAGCAGTTCTTC.

This clonotype showed up just once. The genes are TRBV6-5 and TRBJ1-1; D not certain. The CDR3 is made up of 13 amino acids. V lost 2 bases to trimming and J lost 5 bases, with 9 bases between them. Per germline, CDR1 MNHEY and CDR2 SVGAGI. CDR3 sequence reads: CASSYRAKTEAFF. The CDR3 DNA reads TGTGCCAGCAGTTACAGGGCAAAGACTGAAGCTTTCTTT.